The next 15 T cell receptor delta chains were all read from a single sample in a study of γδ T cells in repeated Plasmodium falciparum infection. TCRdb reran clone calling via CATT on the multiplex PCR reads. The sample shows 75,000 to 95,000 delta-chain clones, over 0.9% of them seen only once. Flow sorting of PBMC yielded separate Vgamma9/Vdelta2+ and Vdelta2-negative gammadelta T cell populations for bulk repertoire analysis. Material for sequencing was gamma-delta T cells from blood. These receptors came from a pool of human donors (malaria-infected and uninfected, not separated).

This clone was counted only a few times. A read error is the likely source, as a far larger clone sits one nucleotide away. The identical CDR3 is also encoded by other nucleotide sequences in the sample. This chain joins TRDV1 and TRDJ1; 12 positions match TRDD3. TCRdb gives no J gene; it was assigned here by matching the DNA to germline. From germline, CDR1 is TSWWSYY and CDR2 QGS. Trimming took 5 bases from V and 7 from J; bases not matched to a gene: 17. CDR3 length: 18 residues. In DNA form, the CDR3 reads TGTGCTCTTGGGAGCGCTAAGGGGATCTGGGGGATACGAAGTAAACTCATCTTT. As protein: CALGSAKGIWGIRSKLIF.

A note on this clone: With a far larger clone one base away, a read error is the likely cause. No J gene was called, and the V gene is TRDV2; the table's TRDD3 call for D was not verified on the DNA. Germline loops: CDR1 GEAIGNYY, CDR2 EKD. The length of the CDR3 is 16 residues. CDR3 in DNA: TGTGCCTGTGACGCCTCCTGGGGAGAGTACACCGATAAGCTCATCTTT. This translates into CACDASWGEYTDKLIF.

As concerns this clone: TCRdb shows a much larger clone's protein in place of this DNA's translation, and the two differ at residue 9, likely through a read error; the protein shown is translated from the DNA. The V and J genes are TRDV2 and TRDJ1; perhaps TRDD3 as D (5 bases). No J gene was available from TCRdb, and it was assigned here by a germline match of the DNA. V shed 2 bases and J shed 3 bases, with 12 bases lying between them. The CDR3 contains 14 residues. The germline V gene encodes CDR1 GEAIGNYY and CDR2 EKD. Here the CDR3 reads CACDIGVSADKLIF. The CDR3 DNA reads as TGTGCCTGTGACATTGGGGTCAGCGCCGATAAACTCATCTTT.

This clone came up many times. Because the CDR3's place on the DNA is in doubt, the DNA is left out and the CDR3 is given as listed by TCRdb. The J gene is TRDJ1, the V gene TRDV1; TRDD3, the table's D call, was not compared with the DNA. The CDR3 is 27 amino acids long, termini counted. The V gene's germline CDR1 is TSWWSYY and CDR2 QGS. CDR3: CALGDWGPKLEGFPHIVLGDTPGKLIF.

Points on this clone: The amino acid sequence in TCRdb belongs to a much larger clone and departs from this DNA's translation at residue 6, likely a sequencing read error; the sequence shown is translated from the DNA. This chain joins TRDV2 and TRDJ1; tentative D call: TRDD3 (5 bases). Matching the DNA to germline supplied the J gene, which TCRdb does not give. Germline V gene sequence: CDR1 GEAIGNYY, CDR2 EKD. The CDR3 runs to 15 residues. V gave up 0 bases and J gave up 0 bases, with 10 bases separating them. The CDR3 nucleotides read TGTGCCTGTGACACCGCGGGGGGTTACACCGATAAACTCATCTTT. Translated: CACDTAGGYTDKLIF.

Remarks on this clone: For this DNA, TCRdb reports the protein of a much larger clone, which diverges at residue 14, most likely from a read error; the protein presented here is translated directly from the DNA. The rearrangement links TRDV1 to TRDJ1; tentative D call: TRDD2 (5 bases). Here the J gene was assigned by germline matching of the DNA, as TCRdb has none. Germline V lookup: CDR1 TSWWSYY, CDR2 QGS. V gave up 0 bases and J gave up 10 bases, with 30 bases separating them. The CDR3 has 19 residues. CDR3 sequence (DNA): TGTGCTCTTGGGGAACTTCCTCCCTCCCTCATGCTTCCCAAGAGGGGACTCATCTTT. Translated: CALGELPPSLMLPKRGLIF.

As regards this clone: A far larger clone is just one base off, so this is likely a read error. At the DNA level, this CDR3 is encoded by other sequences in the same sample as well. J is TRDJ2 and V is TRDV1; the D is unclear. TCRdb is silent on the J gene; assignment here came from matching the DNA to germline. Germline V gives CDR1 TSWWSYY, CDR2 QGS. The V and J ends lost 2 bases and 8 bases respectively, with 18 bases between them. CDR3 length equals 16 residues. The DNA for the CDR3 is TGTGCTCTTGGGGAAGCTTTTTGTGATGGAACGGCACAACTCTTCTTT. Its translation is CALGEAFCDGTAQLFF.

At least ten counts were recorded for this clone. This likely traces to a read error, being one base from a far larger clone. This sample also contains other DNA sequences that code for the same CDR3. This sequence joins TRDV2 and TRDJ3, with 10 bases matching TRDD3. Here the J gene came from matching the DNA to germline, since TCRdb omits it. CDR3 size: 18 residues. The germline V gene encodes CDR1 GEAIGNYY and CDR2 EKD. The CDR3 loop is CACDTAGGYSWDTRQMFF. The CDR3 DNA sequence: TGTGCCTGCGACACCGCTGGGGGATACTCCTGGGACACCCGACAGATGTTTTTC.

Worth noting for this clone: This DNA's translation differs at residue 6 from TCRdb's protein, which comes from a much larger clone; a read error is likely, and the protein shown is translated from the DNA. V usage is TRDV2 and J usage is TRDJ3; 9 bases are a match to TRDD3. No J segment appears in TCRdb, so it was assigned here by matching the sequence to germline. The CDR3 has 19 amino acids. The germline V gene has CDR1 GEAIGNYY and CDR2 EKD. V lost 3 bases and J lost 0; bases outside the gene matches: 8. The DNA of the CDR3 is TGTGCCTGTGACGAGGACTGGGGGAGTAGCTCCTGGGACACCCGACAGATGTTTTTC. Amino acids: CACDEDWGSSSWDTRQMFF.

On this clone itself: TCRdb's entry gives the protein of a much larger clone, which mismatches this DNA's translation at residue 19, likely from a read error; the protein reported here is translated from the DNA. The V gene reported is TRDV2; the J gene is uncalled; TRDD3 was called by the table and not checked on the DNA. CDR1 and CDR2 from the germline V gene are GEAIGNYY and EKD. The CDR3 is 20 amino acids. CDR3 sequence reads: CACDRNTGGYAERNCGKLTF. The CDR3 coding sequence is TGTGCCTGTGACCGTAATACTGGGGGATACGCTGAGAGGAATTGCGGTAAACTCACCTTT.

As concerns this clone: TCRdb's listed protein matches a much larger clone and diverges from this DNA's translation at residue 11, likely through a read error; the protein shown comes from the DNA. The CDR3 coding sequence is TGTGCCTGTGACACCGGGAAGTTACTGGGGAATACGCCCGATAAACTCATCTTT. Its translation is CACDTGKLLGNTPDKLIF. The V and J genes are TRDV2 and TRDJ1, with 7 bases identical to TRDD3. The J gene was missing in TCRdb and was found by matching the end of the DNA to germline. This CDR3 comprises 18 residues. From germline, CDR1 is GEAIGNYY and CDR2 EKD. V dropped 0 bases and J dropped 3; count of bases not matched to a gene: 15.

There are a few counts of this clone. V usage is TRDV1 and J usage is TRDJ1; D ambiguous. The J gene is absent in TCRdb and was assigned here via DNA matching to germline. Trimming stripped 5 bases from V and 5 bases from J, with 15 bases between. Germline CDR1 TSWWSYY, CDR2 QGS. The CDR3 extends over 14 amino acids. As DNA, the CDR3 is TGTGCTCTTGGGTTCGCTCATTGGACGGATAAACTCATCTTT. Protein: CALGFAHWTDKLIF.

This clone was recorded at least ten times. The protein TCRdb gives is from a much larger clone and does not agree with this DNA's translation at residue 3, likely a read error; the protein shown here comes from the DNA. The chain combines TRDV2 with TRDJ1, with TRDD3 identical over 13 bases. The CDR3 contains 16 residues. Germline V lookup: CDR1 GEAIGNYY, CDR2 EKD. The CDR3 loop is CARDILGDTLTDKLIF. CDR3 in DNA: TGTGCCCGTGACATACTGGGGGATACGCTCACCGATAAACTCATCTTT.

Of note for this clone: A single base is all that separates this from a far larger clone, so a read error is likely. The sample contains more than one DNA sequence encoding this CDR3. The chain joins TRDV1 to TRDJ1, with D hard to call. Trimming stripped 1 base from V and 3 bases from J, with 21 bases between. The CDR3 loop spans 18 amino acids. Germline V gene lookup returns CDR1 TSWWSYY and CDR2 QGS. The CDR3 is CALGERPKEYRCADKLIF. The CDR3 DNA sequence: TGTGCTCTTGGGGAACGACCTAAGGAATATCGGTGTGCCGATAAACTCATCTTT.

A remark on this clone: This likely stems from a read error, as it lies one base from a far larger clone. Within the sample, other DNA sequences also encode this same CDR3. In DNA, the CDR3 is TGTGCCCTGACACAAGAGGGAAGACTGGGGCCGTACACCGATAAACTCATCTTT. The encoded protein is CALTQEGRLGPYTDKLIF. The gene calls are TRDV1 and TRDJ1, with 7 bases lining up with TRDD3. The J gene is absent in TCRdb and was assigned here via DNA matching to germline. The germline V gene encodes CDR1 TSWWSYY and CDR2 QGS. The CDR3 consists of 18 residues.